The 13 T cell receptor beta chains below all came from one sample that was sequenced in a study of shared clonotypes between healthy human individuals. Naive-designated CD8 cells lacked CD45RO, were positively enriched for CCR7, and omitted terminally differentiated effector memory CD45RA+ cells. Clones were sequenced by immunoSEQ multiplex PCR, and TCRdb holds only the in-frame ones, with some missing. The sample consists of more than 2 million clones, around 95% of them appearing once. Sample: naive CD8+ T cells from PBMCs. The receptor set was obtained from a man aged 18 to 30 in good health. Some clones in this sample may be carry-over from other donors' samples.

This clone has a handful of counts. The rearrangement links TRBV19 to TRBJ1-1; D call uncertain. The germline V gene has CDR1 LNHDA and CDR2 SQIVND (reference sequence). With 3 bases removed from V and 8 bases from J, the gap between germline ends came to 10 bases. This CDR3 is built from 12 residues. CDR3 sequence: CASSMLREEAFF. CDR3 DNA: TGTGCCAGTAGTATGCTAAGAGAAGAAGCTTTCTTT. Combining the CDR3 with reference TRBV19 and TRBJ1-1 gives the whole variable domain DGGITQSPKYLFRKEGQNVTLSCEQNLNHDAMYWYRQDPGQGLRLIYYSQIVNDFQKGDIAEGYSVSREKKESFPLTVTSAQKNPTAFYLCASSMLREEAFFGQGTRLTVV.

This chain connects TRBV7-8 to TRBJ2-5; D might be TRBD2 (5 bases). CDR3 size: 14 residues. V dropped 3 bases and J dropped 4 bases, with 12 bases sitting between them. Germline V gene sequence: CDR1 SGHVS, CDR2 FQNEAQ. The CDR3 loop reads CASSFGLLGETQYF. The CDR3 region has the DNA TGTGCCAGCAGCTTCGGACTTCTGGGAGAGACCCAGTACTTC.

This chain joins TRBV9 and TRBJ1-2; possibly TRBD1 for D (5 bases). V lost 4 bases to trimming and J lost 4 bases, with 17 bases between them. Germline V gene lookup returns CDR1 SGDLS and CDR2 YYNGEE. The CDR3 spans 15 residues. Written as DNA, the CDR3 is TGTGCCAGCAGCAACCACGGGGCAGGGCCCTATGGCTACACCTTC. This encodes CASSNHGAGPYGYTF.

The chain links TRBV5-1 to TRBJ2-2; 7 positions agree with TRBD1. The ends lost 0 bases at V and 6 bases at J; junction bases unmatched: 8. Germline V gene sequence: CDR1 SGHRS, CDR2 YFSETQ. The CDR3 is 16 amino acids. The CDR3 nucleotides read TGCGCCAGCAGCTTGGGTCCGGACAGGCCGCCCGGGGAGCTGTTTTTT. It encodes CASSLGPDRPPGELFF.

The chain recombines TRBV7-9 with TRBJ2-3, with D hard to call. V dropped 2 bases and J dropped 0 bases, with 12 bases sitting between them. In germline, CDR1 is SEHNR, CDR2 FQNEAQ (reference sequence). This CDR3 is built from 16 residues. CDR3 protein: CASSLRVVPSTDTQYF. The CDR3 nucleotides read TGTGCCAGCAGCTTACGCGTGGTCCCTAGCACAGATACGCAGTATTTT.

The chain has TRBV18 and TRBJ2-2; D remains unclear. From germline, CDR1 is KGHSH and CDR2 LQKENI. V was shortened by 4 bases and J by 0 bases, with 15 bases between the two germline ends. The CDR3 is 17 amino acids. Written as DNA, the CDR3 is TGTGCCAGCTCACAGACTCCGAGATCGTCGAACACCGGGGAGCTGTTTTTT. This gives the protein CASSQTPRSSNTGELFF.

V is TRBV7-3 and J is TRBJ2-4; possibly TRBD1 for D (5 bases). The V and J ends lost 5 bases and 0 bases respectively, with 14 bases between them. Germline V gene sequence: CDR1 SGHTA, CDR2 FQGTGA. The CDR3 is 16 amino acids. In nucleotides, the CDR3 is TGTGCCAGCAGCCAGGGTATCCCTTTAGCCAAAAACATTCAGTACTTC. Translated, it gives CASSQGIPLAKNIQYF.

The chain combines TRBV6-5 with TRBJ2-2, with a tentative D call TRBD1 (6 bases). The CDR3 is 14 residues long. Germline V gives CDR1 MNHEY, CDR2 SVGAGI. The ends were cut back, 5 bases at V and 7 bases at J, with 14 bases in the middle. Here the CDR3 DNA reads TGTGCCAGCAGTATAGATGGGGGCTTCGGGGAGCTGTTTTTT. Protein product: CASSIDGGFGELFF.

The sample holds one count of this clone. The CDR3 sequence is CASSYRLTDTQYF. CDR3 DNA: TGTGCCAGCAGTTACCGCCTCACAGATACGCAGTATTTT. This chain connects TRBV6-6 to TRBJ2-3; D gene uncertain. Germline V CDR1 and CDR2: MNHNY, SVGAGI (reference sequence). CDR3 length: 13 residues. V gave up 2 bases and J gave up 2 bases, with 5 bases separating them.

This sequence joins TRBV11-2 and TRBJ1-3, with a weak D call TRBD1 (6 bases). V was cut by 3 bases and J by 4 bases, with 16 bases left in between. The CDR3 spans 16 residues. Germline lookup yields CDR1 SGHAT and CDR2 FQNNGV. CDR3 sequence reads: CASSFAHGGFGNTIYF. CDR3 sequence (DNA): TGTGCCAGCAGCTTTGCTCATGGGGGCTTCGGAAACACCATATATTTT. Looking up the rest from reference TRBV11-2 and TRBJ1-3 gives the full variable domain: EAGVAQSPRYKIIEKRQSVAFWCNPISGHATLYWYQQILGQGPKLLIQFQNNGVVDDSQLPKDRFSAERLKGVDSTLKIQPAKLEDSAVYLCASSFAHGGFGNTIYFGEGSWLTVV.

The chain is built from TRBV11-2 and TRBJ2-1; D possibly uses TRBD1 or TRBD2 (5 bases each). The germline V and J ends were trimmed by 7 bases and 8 bases, with 15 bases remaining between them. CDR3 length: 13 amino acids. Germline loops: CDR1 SGHAT, CDR2 FQNNGV. The CDR3 region is CASTSGTLHEQFF. CDR3 DNA: TGTGCCAGCACCTCAGGGACGCTCCATGAGCAGTTCTTC.

This chain connects TRBV4-2 to TRBJ2-5; 11 bases match TRBD2. The CDR3 contains 17 residues. With V trimmed by 0 bases and J by 5 bases, 8 bases remained unmatched. The germline gives CDR1 LGHNA, CDR2 YNFKEQ. CDR3 protein: CASSQDISGRAFETQYF. The CDR3 DNA reads TGTGCCAGCAGCCAAGATATTAGCGGGAGGGCCTTCGAGACCCAGTACTTC.

This clone occurred once. This chain links TRBV19 with TRBJ1-3; D uncertain. Germline CDR1 is LNHDA and CDR2 is SQIVND (reference sequence). V lost 3 bases to trimming and J lost 7 bases, with 13 bases between them. This CDR3 region has 14 residues. The DNA of the CDR3 is TGTGCCAGTAGTATCCCCCCGCCTCGGAACACCATATATTTT. Translation gives CASSIPPPRNTIYF.